This T cell receptor beta chain was captured by sequencing in a study of shared clonotypes between healthy human individuals. CDR3 size: 15 residues. V was pared by 5 bases and J by 0 bases, with 12 bases between. The germline gives CDR1 KGHSH, CDR2 LQKENI. Replicate sorted-subset PCRs were loaded with around 0.2 ug DNA, about 30,000 T cell genomes. The data were produced by immunoSEQ multiplex PCR, yet TCRdb's version contains in-frame clones alone and is incomplete. The table has about 1 million clones, approximately 70% seen once. The source of this sequence is a man younger than 35 in good health. Sequenced: memory CD4+ T cells sorted from blood. This sample's subset: CD45RA-negative fraction. V is TRBV18 and J is TRBJ2-3, with D perhaps matching TRBD1 (6 bases). The CDR3 coding sequence is TGTGCCAGCTCAGTCAATAGGGGGAGCACAGATACGCAGTATTTT. Translating it yields CASSVNRGSTDTQYF. Full variable domain (rest looked up from reference TRBV18 and TRBJ2-3): NAGVMQNPRHLVRRRGQEARLRCSPMKGHSHVYWYRQLPEEGLKFMVYLQKENIIDESGMPKERFSAEFPKEGPSILRIQQVVRGDSAAYFCASSVNRGSTDTQYFGPGTRLTVL.